In this sample, the clone carrying this TCR beta chain turned up many times. As yet, its antigen is unknown. From germline, CDR1 is SGHAT and CDR2 FQNNGV. Trimming pared 3 bases from V and 0 bases from J, leaving 6 bases between. The CDR3 length is 14 residues. Researchers took RNA transcripts and amplified TCR beta CDR3 regions from them. RT-PCR was first run with HTBI primers, then multiplex PCR in a second round. From the multiplex PCR reads, TCRdb called clonotypes with MiXCR, one entry per CDR3 protein. The data show under 350,000 distinct CDR3 sequences, about a sixth seen once. Serum thyroxine and TRAb, along with clinical symptoms, thyroid ultrasound and orbital computed tomography, were what diagnosis relied on. The data are from a study of Graves' ophthalmopathy and Graves' hyperthyroidism. Findings of the study overall: In predicting ophthalmopathy progression, the model reached 65% to 71% sensitivity and roughly 74% specificity.

Sample: peripheral blood. This TCR derives from an adult man with Graves' ophthalmopathy. The chain recombines TRBV11-2 with TRBJ1-3; D call uncertain. The CDR3 here is CASSFQPSGNTIYF. In DNA, the CDR3 is TGTGCCAGCAGCTTTCAGCCCTCTGGAAACACCATATATTTT.